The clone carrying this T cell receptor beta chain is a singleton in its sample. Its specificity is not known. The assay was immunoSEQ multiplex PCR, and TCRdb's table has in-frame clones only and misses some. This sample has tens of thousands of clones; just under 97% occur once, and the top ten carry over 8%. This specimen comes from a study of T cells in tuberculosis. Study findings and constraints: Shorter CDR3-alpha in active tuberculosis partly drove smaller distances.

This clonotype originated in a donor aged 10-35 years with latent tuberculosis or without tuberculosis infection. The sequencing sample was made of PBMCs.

CDR3 sequence: CAISDGGISPLHF. Here the CDR3 DNA reads TGTGCCATCAGTGATGGGGGCATATCACCCCTCCACTTT. The chain recombines TRBV10-3 with TRBJ1-6; tentatively, D is TRBD1 (6 bases). Germline V gene lookup returns CDR1 ENHRY and CDR2 SYGVKD. The CDR3 length is 13 residues. Trimming removed 3 bases at V and 10 bases at J, with 10 bases between.